This passage covers 20 T cell receptor beta chains from one sample sequenced in a study of identical twins. TCRdb fed the 5' RACE reads into MiXCR, producing one record per CDR3 protein. The sample records 1.5 million to 2 million distinct CDR3 sequences, under 35% being singletons. Sequenced sample: cord blood. The origin of the receptors is a newborn girl in good health.

CDR3 coding DNA: TGCAGTGCACTCAAGACCAGCTCTAATGAAAAACTGTTTTTT. Translating it yields CSALKTSSNEKLFF. The chain couples TRBV20-1 to TRBJ1-4, with D uncertain. Trimming shortened V by 6 bases and J by 3 bases, and 14 bases separated the two germline ends. Germline-derived CDR1 and CDR2 are DFQATT and SNEGSKA (reference sequence). The CDR3 sequence is 14 residues long.

Only a few counts were recorded for this clonotype. This rearrangement joins TRBV3-1 to TRBJ2-3; 8 bases are shared with TRBD2. V lost 1 base and J lost 3; bases outside the gene matches: 6. The germline CDR1 and CDR2 sequences are LGHDT and YNNKEL (reference sequence). The CDR3 loop spans 16 amino acids. CDR3 nucleotide sequence: TGTGCCAGCAGCCAAGGGGTTAGCGGGGATACAGATACGCAGTATTTT. Translating gives CASSQGVSGDTDTQYF.

This clonotype was picked up a small number of times. The gene calls are TRBV2 and TRBJ2-1; 8 nucleotides agree with TRBD2. Germline trimming cut 8 bases from V and 4 bases from J; bases unmatched to any gene: 7. The CDR3 is 14 residues long. Germline CDR1 SNHLY, CDR2 FYNNEI. CDR3 in DNA: TGTGCCAGCGTCGGGAGGGCCCCTTACAATGAGCAGTTCTTC. As protein: CASVGRAPYNEQFF.

The table lists this clonotype with a few counts. The V call is TRBV19, the J call TRBJ2-7; D unresolved. Trimming stripped 3 bases from V and 1 base from J, with 7 bases between. The CDR3 contains 13 residues. Per the germline V gene, CDR1 is LNHDA and CDR2 is SQIVND (reference sequence). CDR3 sequence: CASSISLSYEQYF. The CDR3 nucleotides read TGTGCCAGTAGTATCAGCTTATCCTACGAGCAGTACTTC.

The rearrangement uses TRBV20-1 and TRBJ1-1, with D hard to call. The CDR3 contains 11 residues. Germline-derived CDR1 and CDR2 are DFQATT and SNEGSKA (reference sequence). With 1 base removed from V and 8 bases from J, the gap between germline ends came to 8 bases. This CDR3 reads CSARGRGEAFF. The CDR3 DNA sequence: TGCAGTGCTAGAGGGCGGGGAGAAGCTTTCTTT.

This clonotype is a singleton in its sample. In DNA, the CDR3 is TGCGCCAGCAACTTAACATCTCAGGGTAGCTCTGGGGCCAACGTCCTGACTTTC. The encoded protein is CASNLTSQGSSGANVLTF. The chain uses TRBV5-1 and TRBJ2-6, with D possibly being TRBD1 (5 bases). The CDR3 spans 18 residues. The V gene lost 6 bases and the J gene lost 0 bases, with 19 bases spanning the gap. From germline, CDR1 is SGHRS and CDR2 YFSETQ.

The chain employs TRBV3-1 and TRBJ1-5; D gene unclear. The CDR3 sequence is 15 residues long. V was shortened by 1 base and J by 0 bases, with 7 bases between the two germline ends. Germline V gene sequence: CDR1 LGHDT, CDR2 YNNKEL (reference sequence). The CDR3: CASSQGFNSNQPQHF. The CDR3 nucleotides are TGTGCCAGCAGCCAAGGATTTAATAGCAATCAGCCCCAGCATTTT.

The chain uses TRBV5-1 and TRBJ2-4, with TRBD2 identical over 13 bases. CDR3 size: 17 residues. V lost 4 bases and J lost 13; bases outside the gene matches: 17. Germline V gives CDR1 SGHRS, CDR2 YFSETQ. The CDR3 loop is CASSLSTGTSGVWEQYF. The CDR3 nucleotides are TGCGCCAGCAGCCTGTCGACCGGGACTAGCGGGGTGTGGGAGCAGTACTTC.

V and J are TRBV28 and TRBJ2-7, with 7 bases matching TRBD1. CDR3 size: 15 residues. The ends lost 6 bases at V and 7 bases at J; junction bases unmatched: 15. The V gene's germline CDR1 is MDHEN and CDR2 SYDVKM. The CDR3 region is CASRSKGARYNEQYF. CDR3 DNA sequence: TGTGCCAGCAGAAGCAAGGGGGCACGGTACAATGAGCAGTACTTC.

This clonotype was seen a few times. The J gene is TRBJ2-5, the V gene TRBV27; 7 bases map to TRBD2. V was pared by 1 base and J by 4 bases, with 6 bases of the junction left unmatched. Germline V CDR1 and CDR2: MNHEY, SMNVEV (reference sequence). CDR3 size: 15 residues. This chain's CDR3 is CASSLYGGGRETQYF. Written as DNA, the CDR3 is TGTGCCAGCAGTTTATATGGGGGGGGTCGAGAGACCCAGTACTTC.

The CDR3 nucleotides are TGTGCCATCAGTGGCGGATCTAGCGGGGGACGAGAGACCCAGTACTTC. It translates to CAISGGSSGGRETQYF. The J gene is TRBJ2-7, the V gene TRBV10-3; 10 nucleotides agree with TRBD2. Gene TRBJ2-5 matches the end of the DNA better, so the J call may be wrong. This CDR3 has 16 amino acids. Per the germline V gene, CDR1 is ENHRY and CDR2 is SYGVKD.

This clonotype occurred a few times. J is TRBJ1-1 and V is TRBV28, with TRBD1 identical over 11 bases. V was clipped by 6 bases and J by 2 bases; unmatched bases: 5. The CDR3 covers 15 residues. Germline V gene lookup returns CDR1 MDHEN and CDR2 SYDVKM. The CDR3 bases are TGTGCCAGCAGCCGGACAGGGGGCCGTAACACTGAAGCTTTCTTT. It is translated as CASSRTGGRNTEAFF.

The chain uses TRBV12-3 or TRBV12-4 and TRBJ1-1; no reliable D call. The CDR3 contains 14 residues. Trimming took off 1 base at V and 5 bases at J, with 11 bases between the two ends. CDR3 in DNA: TGTGCCAGCAGTTTAGGGCCGTATGGGACTGAAGCTTTCTTT. Translation gives CASSLGPYGTEAFF.

The gene calls are TRBV20-1 and TRBJ1-5; D remains unclear. Germline lookup yields CDR1 DFQATT and CDR2 SNEGSKA (reference sequence). The V gene lost 6 bases and the J gene lost 1 base, with 13 bases spanning the gap. The CDR3 runs 14 residues. CDR3 DNA sequence: TGCAGTGCGACGAAGCCGGGAAGCAATCAGCCCCAGCATTTT. Its translation: CSATKPGSNQPQHF.

This chain joins TRBV7-2 and TRBJ2-3; possible D gene TRBD2, 6 bases. Germline assignment: CDR1 SGHTA and CDR2 FQGNSA. V dropped 0 bases and J dropped 4 bases, with 17 bases sitting between them. The CDR3 consists of 17 residues. The CDR3 DNA sequence: TGTGCCAGCAGCTTAGCTCCGCCGGGAGCCGGTCCAGATACGCAGTATTTT. Amino acids: CASSLAPPGAGPDTQYF. Filled out from reference TRBV7-2 and TRBJ2-3, the complete variable domain reads GAGVSQSPSNKVTEKGKDVELRCDPISGHTALYWYRQSLGQGLEFLIYFQGNSAPDKSGLPSDRFSAERTGGSVSTLTIQRTQQEDSAVYLCASSLAPPGAGPDTQYFGPGTRLTVL.

The chain combines TRBV6-6 with TRBJ2-7, with D uncertain. Germline CDR1 and CDR2: MNHNY and SVGAGI (reference sequence). CDR3 length: 15 amino acids. Between the trimmed V and J ends, which lost 2 bases and 6 bases, there was a span of 17 bases. CDR3 nucleotides: TGTGCCAGCAGTTACCGGCGAGCAGTGTGGCGCGAGCAGTACTTC. Amino acid sequence: CASSYRRAVWREQYF.

The CDR3 DNA follows: TGTGCCAGCAGCTCCCTTCGTACGACTAGCGGGGTCTACAATGAGCAGTTCTTC. Residues: CASSSLRTTSGVYNEQFF. The chain is built from TRBV11-2 and TRBJ2-1; 11 positions match TRBD2. The length of the CDR3 is 18 residues. Germline CDR1 SGHAT, CDR2 FQNNGV. Trimming took 4 bases from V and 3 from J; bases not matched to a gene: 11. The full variable domain, with the rest looked up from reference TRBV11-2 and TRBJ2-1, is EAGVAQSPRYKIIEKRQSVAFWCNPISGHATLYWYQQILGQGPKLLIQFQNNGVVDDSQLPKDRFSAERLKGVDSTLKIQPAKLEDSAVYLCASSSLRTTSGVYNEQFFGPGTRLTVL.

The rearrangement uses TRBV6-1 and TRBJ1-2; tentative D call: TRBD1 (6 bases). Germline values: CDR1 MNHNS, CDR2 SASEGT. The ends were cut back, 0 bases at V and 4 bases at J, with 15 bases in the middle. The CDR3 extends over 16 amino acids. This CDR3 is CASSEALVRQVYGYTF. The CDR3 DNA follows: TGTGCCAGCAGTGAAGCGCTTGTGAGACAGGTCTATGGCTACACCTTC.

V is TRBV6-1 and J is TRBJ1-5; D gene unclear. Per the germline V gene, CDR1 is MNHNS and CDR2 is SASEGT. This CDR3 has 15 residues. V lost 10 bases and J 0 bases, leaving 16 bases between the germline ends. In DNA form, the CDR3 reads TGTGCCATCCAACCCCGGCAATATAGCAATCAGCCCCAGCATTTT. This sequence encodes CAIQPRQYSNQPQHF.

The rearrangement joins TRBV5-1 to TRBJ1-6, with 8 bases fitting TRBD1. The CDR3 contains 14 residues. Trimming removed 4 bases from V and 8 bases from J; junction bases left unmatched: 5. CDR1 is SGHRS and CDR2 is YFSETQ in the germline V gene. In DNA, the CDR3 is TGCGCCAGCAGCCGGAACAGGGGGGATTCACCCCTCCACTTT. This sequence encodes CASSRNRGDSPLHF.